The T cell receptor (beta chain) described here comes from a study of blood T cell repertoires in COVID-19. Those enrolled, adults aged 18 to 89 years, came from fewer than 25 US areas. CDR3 length: 12 residues. V was cut by 6 bases and J by 8 bases, with 8 bases left in between. Looked up from germline, CDR1 is MNHEY and CDR2 is SVGAGI. TCRdb's table, derived via immunoSEQ multiplex PCR, lists solely in-frame clones and lacks some. In the table there are fewer than 250,000 clones, roughly 84% of which are singletons. Sequences were obtained from PBMCs or T cells enriched from blood (not recorded which). The chain combines TRBV6-5 with TRBJ1-6; perhaps TRBD1 as D (6 bases). This TCR was recovered from a man younger than 40 in a cohort exposed to, infected with or recovered from COVID-19 (not recorded which). CDR3 coding DNA: TGTGCCAGCAGAACAGGGCATTCACCCCTCCACTTT. It codes for CASRTGHSPLHF.